This T cell receptor beta chain was recorded in a study of regulatory T cells in long-lasting Graves disease. The sample holds many counts of this clonotype. Time point denoted: newly diagnosed GD, antithyroid drugs for less than 3 months. Isolated PBMC RNA provided the starting material for the TCR library. As collected, the peripheral blood samples measured about 10 milliliters each and went into EDTA tubes. Arm-PCR of CDR3 regions and iRepertoire HTBI primers were used to build TCR beta libraries. Each CDR3 protein is one row after TCRdb ran MiXCR on the multiplex PCR reads. The table lists some 500,000 distinct CDR3 sequences, 15% to 20% of them singletons. Germline V gives CDR1 DFQATT, CDR2 SNEGSKA (reference sequence). The CDR3 length is 15 residues. V gave up 0 bases and J gave up 4 bases, with 15 bases separating them. These same records also appear under a second study, on T cells in Graves' hyperthyroidism and ophthalmopathy.

This TCR was sampled from a woman aged 35-65 years with Graves disease. This material consisted of peripheral blood mononuclear cells (PBMCs), taken at new diagnosis, from a patient treated with antithyroid drugs. The chain links TRBV20-1 to TRBJ2-5; TRBD1 is a possible D gene (8 bases). This CDR3 reads CSARDATGGGETQYF. CDR3 coding DNA: TGCAGTGCTAGAGATGCAACAGGGGGGGGAGAGACCCAGTACTTC.